This T cell receptor (beta chain) was recovered during a study of cytomegalovirus exposure and HLA in healthy donors. The PCR used 60 Vbeta and 13 Jbeta primers. Clones were sequenced by immunoSEQ multiplex PCR, and TCRdb holds only the in-frame ones, with some missing. Among 170,000 or so clones, about four fifths were seen once, and the ten largest hold about 1.6%. The receptor was derived from a man aged 50-59 years in good health and CMV-seronegative. Material: PBMCs.

Here the CDR3 DNA reads TGTGCCAGAAGCTCGAAGGACAGGAGTTATCAAGAGACCCAGTACTTC. It yields the protein CARSSKDRSYQETQYF. The gene calls are TRBV5-3 and TRBJ2-5, with TRBD1 matching over 7 bases. TRBV5-3 counts as an open reading frame of uncertain function. The CDR3 loop spans 16 amino acids. Trimming removed 3 bases from V and 2 bases from J; junction bases left unmatched: 10.